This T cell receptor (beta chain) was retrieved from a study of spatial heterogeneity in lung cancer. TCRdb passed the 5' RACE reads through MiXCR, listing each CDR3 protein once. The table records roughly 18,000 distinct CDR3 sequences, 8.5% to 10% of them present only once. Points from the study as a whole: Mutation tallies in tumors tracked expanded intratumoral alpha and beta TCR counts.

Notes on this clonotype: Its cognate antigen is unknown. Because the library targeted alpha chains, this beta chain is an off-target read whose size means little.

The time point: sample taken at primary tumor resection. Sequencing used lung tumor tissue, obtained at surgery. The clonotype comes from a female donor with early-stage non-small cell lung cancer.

The CDR3 nucleotides are TGTGCCAGCAGCTTACCACCGGACAGGGGGCCCAGATACGAGCAGTACTTC. Translation gives CASSLPPDRGPRYEQYF. The chain is built from TRBV7-9 and TRBJ2-7, with 11 bases fitting TRBD1. Germline CDR1 and CDR2: SEHNR and FQNEAQ (reference sequence). The CDR3 length is 17 residues. The V segment lost 2 bases and the J segment 4 bases; nucleotides outside the gene matches: 10.